Shown below are 4 T cell receptor beta chains from a single sample sequenced in a study of blood T cell repertoires in COVID-19. The data were produced by immunoSEQ multiplex PCR, yet TCRdb's version contains in-frame clones alone and is incomplete. The sample shows about 170,000 clones, roughly 80% of them seen only once. What was sequenced was peripheral blood. These receptors came from a human donor with acute or convalescent COVID-19. The donor label of this sample is uncertain.

The chain links TRBV28 to TRBJ2-2; D unclear. Looked up from germline, CDR1 is MDHEN and CDR2 is SYDVKM. The CDR3 runs 14 residues. Trimming removed 5 bases at V and 1 base at J, with 8 bases between. The CDR3 DNA is TGTGCCAGCAGTCCAACAAGGAACACCGGGGAGCTGTTTTTT. Translating it yields CASSPTRNTGELFF. The variable domain in full, with the rest retrieved from reference TRBV28 and TRBJ2-2, is DVKVTQSSRYLVKRTGEKVFLECVQDMDHENMFWYRQDPGLGLRLIYFSYDVKMKEKGDIPEGYSVSREKKERFSLILESASTNQTSMYLCASSPTRNTGELFFGEGSRLTVL.

The V gene is TRBV28, the J gene TRBJ2-5, with D possibly TRBD2 on 5 matching bases. The ends were cut back, 6 bases at V and 5 bases at J, with 16 bases in the middle. The CDR3 is 14 amino acids. From germline, CDR1 is MDHEN and CDR2 SYDVKM. CDR3 coding DNA: TGTGCCAGCAGGAGCTTCGGGGAAGGGGAGACCCAGTACTTC. Amino acids: CASRSFGEGETQYF.

This rearrangement joins TRBV29-1 to TRBJ2-7, with 7 nucleotides matching TRBD1. This CDR3 comprises 12 residues. Germline CDR1 is SQVTM and CDR2 is ANQGSEA. V trimming: 1 base; J trimming: 3 bases; junction bases outside the gene matches: 0. The CDR3 loop reads CSVEGDSYEQYF. CDR3 nucleotides: TGCAGCGTTGAAGGGGACAGCTACGAGCAGTACTTC.

The table lists this clone with a few counts. The CDR3 sequence is CASSQDRGGPYEQYF. In nucleotides, the CDR3 is TGTGCCAGCAGCCAAGATCGGGGGGGACCCTACGAGCAGTACTTC. This chain links TRBV3-1 (or the pseudogene TRBV3-2) with TRBJ2-7; 8 nucleotides align to TRBD2. Trimming cost V 0 bases and J 2 bases; bases outside gene matches: 3. This CDR3 contains 15 residues. Germline V gene sequence: CDR1 LGHDT, CDR2 YNNKEL (reference sequence).